The clone carrying this T cell receptor (beta chain) turned up a few times. Its antigen remains unidentified. V was cut by 5 bases and J by 2 bases, with 16 bases left in between. There are 14 residues in the CDR3. CDR1 DFQATT and CDR2 SNEGSKA come from the germline V gene (reference sequence). Investigators amplified TCR beta CDR3 regions from RNA transcripts. The library came from an HTBI-primed first-round RT-PCR and a second-round multiplex PCR. Each CDR3 protein gets one entry after TCRdb re-called the multiplex PCR reads with MiXCR. In the table there are about 380,000 distinct CDR3 sequences, approximately 15% of which are singletons. The record originates from a study of Graves' ophthalmopathy and Graves' hyperthyroidism. Study results and caveats: In blood, most expanded thyroid clonotypes above 0.001 frequency were also detected.

The J gene is TRBJ2-7, the V gene TRBV20-1, with D tentatively TRBD2 (6 bases). The origin of this receptor is a woman under 30 with stable Graves' hyperthyroidism. Sequencing used peripheral blood. The CDR3 loop is CSAAPGLLAYEQYF. CDR3 coding DNA: TGCAGTGCTGCACCGGGACTGCTAGCCTACGAGCAGTACTTC.